The 9 T cell receptor beta chains below come from one sample, sequenced in a study of blood T cells in healthy people across ages. The second PCR ran roughly 7 to 11 cycles with a sample-barcoded 5' primer and J-beta primers. TCRdb reprocessed the 5' RACE reads via MiXCR and lists one record per CDR3 protein. The sample holds about 970,000 distinct CDR3 sequences, roughly half seen once. The sample taken for sequencing was blood. The receptors here all came from a woman aged 60-75 years in good health.

This clonotype was detected only once. This sequence joins TRBV24-1 and TRBJ2-5, with D tentatively TRBD1 (5 bases). Germline lookup yields CDR1 KGHDR and CDR2 SFDVKD. This CDR3 contains 13 residues. The V end lost 3 bases, the J end lost 5 bases, and 9 bases lay between the germline ends. CDR3 nucleotide sequence: TGTGCCACCAGTGATGTCTACAGGGAGACCCAGTACTTC. It codes for CATSDVYRETQYF.

This sequence joins TRBV4-3 and TRBJ2-7; the match to TRBD2 covers 7 bases. Germline values: CDR1 LGHNA, CDR2 YSLEER. V gave up 0 bases and J gave up 9 bases; unmatched junction bases: 11. The CDR3 is 15 residues long. The CDR3 DNA follows: TGCGCCAGCAGCCAAGATCATTCGGCGGGAGTCCGGCAGTACTTC. Its translation is CASSQDHSAGVRQYF.

V is TRBV6-1 and J is TRBJ2-3; D unresolved. Per germline, CDR1 MNHNS and CDR2 SASEGT. CDR3 length: 14 residues. V lost 7 bases and J 1 base, leaving 12 bases between the germline ends. The CDR3 coding sequence is TGTGCCAGCATGACACCCTGGGGCACAGATACGCAGTATTTT. This gives the protein CASMTPWGTDTQYF.

The V call is TRBV27, the J call TRBJ2-3; D might be TRBD2 (5 bases). The CDR3 contains 15 residues. The V gene lost 7 bases and the J gene lost 0 bases, with 14 bases spanning the gap. Germline CDR1 is MNHEY and CDR2 is SMNVEV (reference sequence). CDR3 region: CASTLATSSTDTQYF. CDR3 in DNA: TGTGCCAGCACGCTAGCAACCAGTAGCACAGATACGCAGTATTTT.

In its sample, this clonotype was seen a few times. This chain uses TRBV4-2 with TRBJ2-6; D gene ambiguous. Trimming took off 7 bases at V and 0 bases at J, with 10 bases between the two ends. The CDR3 contains 15 residues. Germline loops: CDR1 LGHNA, CDR2 YNFKEQ. CDR3 DNA sequence: TGTGCCAGCACCCTCGTAGGCTCTGGGGCCAACGTCCTGACTTTC. Encoded protein: CASTLVGSGANVLTF.

This chain uses TRBV5-6 with TRBJ2-7; D unclear. The CDR3 consists of 13 residues. The ends were cut back, 4 bases at V and 6 bases at J, with 14 bases in the middle. The germline CDR1 and CDR2 sequences are SGHDT and YYEEEE. The CDR3 sequence: CASSPLEVSEQYF. DNA of the CDR3: TGTGCCAGCAGCCCTCTTGAGGTGAGCGAGCAGTACTTC.

The V gene is TRBV5-1, the J gene TRBJ2-1; TRBD2 agrees at 7 bases. V shed 4 bases and J 3 bases; nucleotides not matched to a gene: 4. This CDR3 is 14 amino acids long. Per the germline V gene, CDR1 is SGHRS and CDR2 is YFSETQ. In DNA, the CDR3 is TGCGCCAGCAGCAATGCGGGAGACTACAATGAGCAGTTCTTC. This translates into CASSNAGDYNEQFF.

The chain is built from TRBV29-1 and TRBJ1-4; possibly TRBD1 for D (6 bases). V was cut by 6 bases and J by 7 bases, with 15 bases left in between. Germline assignment: CDR1 SQVTM and CDR2 ANQGSEA. The CDR3 has 13 amino acids. The CDR3 DNA reads TGCAGCGTGAGGGGGTTAGAAGGTGAAAAACTGTTTTTT. This encodes CSVRGLEGEKLFF.

The chain uses TRBV2 and TRBJ2-7, with D possibly TRBD2 on 5 matching bases. CDR3 length equals 15 residues. The V end lost 8 bases, the J end lost 0 bases, and 17 bases lay between the germline ends. The germline V gene has CDR1 SNHLY and CDR2 FYNNEI. This CDR3 reads CASRLLGSVSYEQYF. CDR3 sequence (DNA): TGTGCCAGCCGGTTATTGGGGAGCGTCTCCTACGAGCAGTACTTC.